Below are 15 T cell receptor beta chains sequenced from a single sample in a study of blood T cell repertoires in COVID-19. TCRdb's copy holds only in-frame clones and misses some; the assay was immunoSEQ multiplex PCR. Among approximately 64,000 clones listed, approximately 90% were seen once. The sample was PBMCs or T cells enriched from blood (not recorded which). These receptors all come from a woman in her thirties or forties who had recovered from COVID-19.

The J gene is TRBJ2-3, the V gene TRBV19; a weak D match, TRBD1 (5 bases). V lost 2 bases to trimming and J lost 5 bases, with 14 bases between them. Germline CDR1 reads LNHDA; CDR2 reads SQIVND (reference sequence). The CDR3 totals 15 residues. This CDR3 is CASSISAGFIDTQYF. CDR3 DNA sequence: TGTGCCAGTAGTATATCGGCAGGGTTTATAGATACGCAGTATTTT. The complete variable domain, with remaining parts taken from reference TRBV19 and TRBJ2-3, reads DGGITQSPKYLFRKEGQNVTLSCEQNLNHDAMYWYRQDPGQGLRLIYYSQIVNDFQKGDIAEGYSVSREKKESFPLTVTSAQKNPTAFYLCASSISAGFIDTQYFGPGTRLTVL.

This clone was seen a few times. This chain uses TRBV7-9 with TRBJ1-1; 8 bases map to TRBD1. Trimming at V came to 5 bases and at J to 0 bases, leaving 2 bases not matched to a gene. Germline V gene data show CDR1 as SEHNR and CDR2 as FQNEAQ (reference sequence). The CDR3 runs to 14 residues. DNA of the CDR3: TGTGCCAGCAGCAAGGGACAGGTGAACACTGAAGCTTTCTTT. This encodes CASSKGQVNTEAFF.

Here the CDR3 DNA reads TGTGCCAGCAGCTGGGGACTAGCGGGGGGTGGCACAGATACGCAGTATTTT. As protein: CASSWGLAGGGTDTQYF. V and J are TRBV5-6 and TRBJ2-3, with 15 nucleotides matching TRBD2. The CDR3 has 17 residues. The V and J ends lost 3 bases and 1 base, in that order; junction bases with no gene match: 3. Germline V lookup: CDR1 SGHDT, CDR2 YYEEEE. Using reference TRBV5-6 and TRBJ2-3 for the parts outside the CDR3, the full variable domain is DAGVTQSPTHLIKTRGQQVTLRCSPKSGHDTVSWYQQALGQGPQFIFQYYEEEERQRGNFPDRFSGHQFPNYSSELNVNALLLGDSALYLCASSWGLAGGGTDTQYFGPGTRLTVL.

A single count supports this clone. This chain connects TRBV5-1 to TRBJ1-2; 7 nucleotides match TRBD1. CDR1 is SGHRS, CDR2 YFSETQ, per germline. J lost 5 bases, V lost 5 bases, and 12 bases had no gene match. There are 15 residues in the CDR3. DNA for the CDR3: TGCGCCAGCAGTGGTCAAGGCAGGGGGGAATATGGCTACACCTTC. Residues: CASSGQGRGEYGYTF.

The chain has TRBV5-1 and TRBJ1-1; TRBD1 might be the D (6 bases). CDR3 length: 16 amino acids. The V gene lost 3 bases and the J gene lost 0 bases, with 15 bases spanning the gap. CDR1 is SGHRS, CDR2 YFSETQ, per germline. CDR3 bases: TGCGCCAGCAGCTATAGTCCGGGACAACTGAACACTGAAGCTTTCTTT. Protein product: CASSYSPGQLNTEAFF.

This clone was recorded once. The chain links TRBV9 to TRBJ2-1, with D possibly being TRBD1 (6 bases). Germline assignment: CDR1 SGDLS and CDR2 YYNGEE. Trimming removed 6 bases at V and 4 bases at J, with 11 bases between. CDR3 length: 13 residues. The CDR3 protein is CASTGQGYNEQFF. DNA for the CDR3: TGTGCCAGCACGGGACAAGGGTACAATGAGCAGTTCTTC.

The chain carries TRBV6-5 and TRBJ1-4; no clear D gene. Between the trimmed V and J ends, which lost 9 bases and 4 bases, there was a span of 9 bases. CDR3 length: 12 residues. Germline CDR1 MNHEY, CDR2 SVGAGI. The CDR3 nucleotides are TGTGCCAGGGGCGCGGGTAATGAAAAACTGTTTTTT. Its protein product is CARGAGNEKLFF.

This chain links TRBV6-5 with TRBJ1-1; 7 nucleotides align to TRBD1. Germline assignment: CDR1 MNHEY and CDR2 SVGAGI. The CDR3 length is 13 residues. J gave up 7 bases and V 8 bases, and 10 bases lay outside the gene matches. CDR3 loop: CASPGQNVIEAFF. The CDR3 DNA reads TGTGCCAGCCCGGGACAGAACGTAATTGAAGCTTTCTTT.

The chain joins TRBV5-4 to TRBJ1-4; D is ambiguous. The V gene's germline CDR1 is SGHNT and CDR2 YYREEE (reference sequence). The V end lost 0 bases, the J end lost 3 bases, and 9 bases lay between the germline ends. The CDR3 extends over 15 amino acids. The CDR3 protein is CASSLGHEANEKLFF. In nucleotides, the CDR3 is TGTGCCAGCAGCTTGGGGCACGAGGCTAATGAAAAACTGTTTTTT.

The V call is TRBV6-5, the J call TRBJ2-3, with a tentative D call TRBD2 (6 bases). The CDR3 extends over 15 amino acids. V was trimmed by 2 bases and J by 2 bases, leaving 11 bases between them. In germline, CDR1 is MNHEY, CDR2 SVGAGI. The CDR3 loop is CASSYGRLVTDTQYF. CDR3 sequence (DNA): TGTGCCAGCAGTTACGGGAGACTAGTCACAGATACGCAGTATTTT.

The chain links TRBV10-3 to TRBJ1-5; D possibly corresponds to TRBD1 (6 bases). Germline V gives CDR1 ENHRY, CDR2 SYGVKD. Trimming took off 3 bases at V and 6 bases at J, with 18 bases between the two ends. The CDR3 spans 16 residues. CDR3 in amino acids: CAISDVRGGSGQPQHF. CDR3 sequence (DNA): TGTGCCATCAGTGATGTTAGGGGGGGCTCGGGTCAGCCCCAGCATTTT.

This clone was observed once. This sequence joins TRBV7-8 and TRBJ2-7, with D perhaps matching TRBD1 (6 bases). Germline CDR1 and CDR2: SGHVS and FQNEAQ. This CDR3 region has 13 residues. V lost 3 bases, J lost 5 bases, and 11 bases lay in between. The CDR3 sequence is CASSFQGLHEQYF. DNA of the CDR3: TGTGCCAGCAGCTTTCAGGGGCTGCACGAGCAGTACTTC.

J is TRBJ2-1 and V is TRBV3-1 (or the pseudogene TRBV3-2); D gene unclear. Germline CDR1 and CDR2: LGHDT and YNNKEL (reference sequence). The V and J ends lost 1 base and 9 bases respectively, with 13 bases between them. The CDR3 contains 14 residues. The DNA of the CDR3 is TGTGCCAGCAGCCAAGTTGACACCGCCGTTGAGCAGTTCTTC. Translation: CASSQVDTAVEQFF.

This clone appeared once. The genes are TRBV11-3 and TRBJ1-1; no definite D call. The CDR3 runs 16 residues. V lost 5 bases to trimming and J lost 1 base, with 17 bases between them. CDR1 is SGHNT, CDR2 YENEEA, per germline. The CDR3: CASSPLLSSWNTEAFF. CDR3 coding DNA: TGTGCCAGCAGCCCCCTACTTAGTTCTTGGAACACTGAAGCTTTCTTT.

CDR3 region: CASSLGQGDNQPQHF. Written as DNA, the CDR3 is TGTGCCAGCAGTTTAGGACAGGGGGACAATCAGCCCCAGCATTTT. V gene TRBV27 combines with J gene TRBJ1-5; 10 bases map to TRBD1. The CDR3 has 15 residues. J gave up 3 bases and V 2 bases, and 1 base lay outside the gene matches. Germline V gives CDR1 MNHEY, CDR2 SMNVEV (reference sequence).